The clone carrying this T cell receptor beta chain was seen once. The CDR3 is 17 residues long. As processed by the authors: Estimated nucleated cell counts came from reference gene primer amplification. Clones were sequenced by immunoSEQ multiplex PCR, and TCRdb holds only the in-frame ones, with some missing. For V, J and clone size, that table is used; D and trimming come from the DNA. The sample includes approximately 190,000 clones, 70% to 90% of them seen just once. This sample was included in a study of blood T cell repertoires in COVID-19. Study information: Researchers got acute and convalescent COVID-19 samples from the United States, Italy and Spain.

The genes are TRBV21-1 and TRBJ2-1; the table assigns TRBD2, which was not confirmed against the DNA. TRBV21-1 is a pseudogene. The sample comprised peripheral blood. The sequence was collected from a woman in her forties who had recovered from COVID-19. This CDR3 reads CASSKALRSGRSGEQFF. Written as DNA, the CDR3 is TGTGCCAGCAGCAAAGCGCTAAGGAGCGGGAGGTCTGGTGAGCAGTTCTTC.